Shown below are 26 T cell receptor beta chains from a single sample sequenced in a study of breast tumors, draining lymph nodes, adjacent tissues. TCRdb passed the multiplex PCR reads through MiXCR, listing each CDR3 protein once. The sample has some 130,000 distinct CDR3 sequences, less than 25% seen once; the top ten hold roughly 2%. The lymph nodes were axillary draining lymph nodes from breast cancer patients. The sequenced sample was axillary lymph node tissue. These TCRs come from a female donor with breast cancer. Some clones in this sample may be carry-over from other donors' samples.

This clonotype was counted once. This clone may be a read error of a much larger clone one base away. The chain has TRBV30 and TRBJ2-7, with TRBD1 as a possible D gene (5 bases). Germline-derived CDR1 and CDR2 are GTSNPN and SVGIG (reference sequence). The CDR3 has 12 amino acids. The ends were cut back, 2 bases at V and 5 bases at J, with 10 bases in the middle. CDR3 residues: CAWSQTANEQYF. CDR3 nucleotides: TGTGCCTGGAGTCAGACAGCGAACGAGCAGTACTTC.

The J gene is TRBJ1-6, the V gene TRBV28; D is possibly TRBD1 (6 bases). V lost 6 bases to trimming and J lost 11 bases, with 26 bases between them. Per the germline V gene, CDR1 is MDHEN and CDR2 is SYDVKM. The CDR3 extends over 17 amino acids. This CDR3 reads CASSLTGTKRGRTPLHF. In DNA, the CDR3 is TGTGCCAGCAGCCTTACCGGGACTAAAAGGGGGAGGACACCCCTCCACTTT.

There are many counts of this clonotype. The CDR3 DNA reads as TGTGCCAGCAGCCCGCACCAAGAGACCCAGTACTTC. Translating it yields CASSPHQETQYF. The rearrangement joins TRBV5-8 to TRBJ2-5; D unclear. The germline gives CDR1 SGHTS, CDR2 YDEGEE. Trimming cost V 4 bases and J 0 bases, with 4 bases left between them. This CDR3 has 12 residues.

The chain combines TRBV28 with TRBJ2-1, with D tentatively TRBD1 (7 bases). The V and J ends lost 5 bases and 9 bases respectively, with 17 bases between them. The CDR3 is made up of 14 amino acids. Germline V gene sequence: CDR1 MDHEN, CDR2 SYDVKM. CDR3 sequence: CASSIIDREAEQFF. CDR3 coding DNA: TGTGCCAGCAGTATAATCGACAGGGAGGCTGAGCAGTTCTTC. The whole variable domain, filled in from reference TRBV28 and TRBJ2-1, reads DVKVTQSSRYLVKRTGEKVFLECVQDMDHENMFWYRQDPGLGLRLIYFSYDVKMKEKGDIPEGYSVSREKKERFSLILESASTNQTSMYLCASSIIDREAEQFFGPGTRLTVL.

This clonotype occurred many times. The chain joins TRBV3-1 to TRBJ2-1; perhaps D is TRBD1 or TRBD2 (5 bases each). CDR3 length equals 15 residues. With 2 bases removed from V and 8 bases from J, the gap between germline ends came to 16 bases. The germline V gene has CDR1 LGHDT and CDR2 YNNKEL (reference sequence). Here the CDR3 reads CASSQPGRYGDEQFF. CDR3 nucleotides: TGTGCCAGCAGCCAACCGGGACGATATGGGGATGAGCAGTTCTTC.

Remarks on this clonotype: A much larger clone lies a single base off, so this may be a read error. CDR3 in DNA: TGTGCCAGCAGTTTAACACCGGCAAGATTCACAGATACGCGGTATTTT. This translates into CASSLTPARFTDTRYF. V usage is TRBV27 and J usage is TRBJ2-3; D gene unclear. Per germline, CDR1 MNHEY and CDR2 SMNVEV (reference sequence). The CDR3 is 16 amino acids.

This clonotype was observed many times. V and J are TRBV6-6 and TRBJ2-1, with D possibly being TRBD2 (6 bases). Between the trimmed V and J ends, which lost 0 bases and 5 bases, there was a span of 14 bases. CDR1 MNHNY and CDR2 SVGAGI come from the germline V gene (reference sequence). This CDR3 is 16 amino acids long. The CDR3 bases are TGTGCCAGCAGTTACTCGAAGCTAGCGCAGAACAATGAGCAGTTCTTC. Translation: CASSYSKLAQNNEQFF.

This clonotype was found many times. The chain combines TRBV5-1 with TRBJ2-5, with 10 bases identical to TRBD1. V lost 1 base, J lost 5 bases, and 5 bases stayed unmatched. The CDR3 totals 15 residues. The germline V gene has CDR1 SGHRS and CDR2 YFSETQ. CDR3 coding DNA: TGCGCCAGCAGCTTGTCCGGACAGGGGGTTGAGACCCAGTACTTC. The encoded protein is CASSLSGQGVETQYF.

CDR3 protein: CASSLVGTSGENEQFF. Here the CDR3 DNA reads TGTGCCAGCAGCTTAGTAGGGACTAGCGGGGAAAATGAGCAGTTCTTC. This chain links TRBV7-2 with TRBJ2-1; 13 bases map to TRBD2. Trimming removed 1 base from V and 7 bases from J; junction bases left unmatched: 4. The CDR3 is made up of 16 amino acids. Germline V gives CDR1 SGHTA, CDR2 FQGNSA.

This clonotype has ten or more counts. The rearrangement joins TRBV18 to TRBJ2-5; possible D gene TRBD1, 6 bases. Germline V lookup: CDR1 KGHSH, CDR2 LQKENI. V was pared by 3 bases and J by 2 bases, with 7 bases between. There are 13 residues in the CDR3. CDR3 nucleotide sequence: TGTGCCAGCTCACCGGACAGTCAAGAGACCCAGTACTTC. Translation: CASSPDSQETQYF.

At least ten counts were recorded for this clonotype. CDR3 loop: CASSLGLAGELFF. The CDR3 DNA reads as TGTGCCAGCAGTTTAGGACTAGCCGGGGAGCTGTTTTTT. This chain connects TRBV12-3 or TRBV12-4 to TRBJ2-2; TRBD2 might be the D (6 bases). The CDR3 has 13 amino acids. Trimming took 1 base from V and 6 from J, leaving 6 bases between them.

This chain uses TRBV4-1 with TRBJ2-2; 8 positions match TRBD1. Trimming removed 7 bases from V and 6 bases from J; junction bases left unmatched: 10. The CDR3 totals 15 residues. CDR1 is MGHRA and CDR2 is YSYEKL in the germline V gene. CDR3 bases: TGCGCCAGCACCCTAGAACAGGGGGGTCCCGGGGAGCTGTTTTTT. Translated: CASTLEQGGPGELFF.

This clonotype was recorded at least ten times. The chain is built from TRBV6-2 or TRBV6-3 and TRBJ2-5; possible D gene TRBD2, 6 bases. CDR3 length: 13 amino acids. CDR1 is MNHEY, CDR2 SVGEGT, per germline. Deletions cut 10 bases from V and 0 bases from J, with 12 bases between. CDR3 loop: CATRTKYQETQYF. For the CDR3, the DNA is TGTGCCACCAGGACTAAGTACCAAGAGACCCAGTACTTC.

A note on this clonotype: It may be a read error: a sequence one base away is much more abundant. The chain combines TRBV20-1 with TRBJ1-5, with D possibly TRBD1 on 6 matching bases. The germline V gene has CDR1 DFQATT and CDR2 SNEGSKA (reference sequence). The CDR3 has 15 amino acids. V was trimmed by 6 bases and J by 5 bases, leaving 20 bases between them. CDR3 sequence: CSARLGGAGDQPQHF. CDR3 in DNA: TGCAGTGCGAGACTTGGGGGGGCAGGCGATCAGCCCCAGCATTTT.

In its sample, this clonotype was seen many times. V and J are TRBV11-3 and TRBJ2-1, with 9 bases aligning to TRBD1. CDR1 is SGHNT, CDR2 YENEEA, per germline. The CDR3 length is 13 residues. V shed 10 bases, J shed 6 bases, and the junction held 7 bases outside the gene matches. CDR3 sequence reads: CATGTGLGNEQFF. CDR3 in DNA: TGTGCCACCGGGACAGGGCTGGGCAATGAGCAGTTCTTC.

This clonotype was observed a few times. CDR3 residues: CASSLGPIGRQPQHF. In DNA, the CDR3 is TGTGCCAGCAGTTTAGGGCCCATCGGTCGGCAGCCCCAGCATTTT. The rearrangement links TRBV12-3 or TRBV12-4 to TRBJ1-5; no clear D. The germline V and J ends were trimmed by 1 base and 7 bases, with 14 bases remaining between them. There are 15 residues in the CDR3.

Concerning this clonotype itself: A read error may produce the germline difference seen at one junction end. The rearrangement links TRBV7-9 to TRBJ2-5; TRBD1 aligns across 12 bases. The germline gives CDR1 SEHNR, CDR2 FQNEAQ (reference sequence). This CDR3 is 16 amino acids long. In DNA, the CDR3 is TGTGCCGGCAGCTTAGCGGGGACAGGGGGCGCCGAGACCCAGTACTTC. It specifies CAGSLAGTGGAETQYF.

This clonotype was seen many times. This chain joins TRBV20-1 and TRBJ2-7, with TRBD1 matching 7 bases. The CDR3 is 15 amino acids. Germline CDR1 reads DFQATT; CDR2 reads SNEGSKA (reference sequence). The trim removed 2 bases at V and 3 bases at J, leaving 10 bases unmatched. The CDR3 DNA is TGCAGTGCTAGATCTTCCGGGACAGTCGGCTACGAGCAGTACTTC. It is translated as CSARSSGTVGYEQYF.

This clonotype has a handful of counts. V is TRBV28 and J is TRBJ1-5; no definite D call. The germline gives CDR1 MDHEN, CDR2 SYDVKM. V was pared by 2 bases and J by 3 bases, with 8 bases between. This CDR3 has 14 residues. The CDR3 is CASSLVRVNQPQHF. As DNA, the CDR3 is TGTGCCAGCAGTTTAGTTAGGGTCAATCAGCCCCAGCATTTT. The full variable domain, its missing parts supplied by reference TRBV28 and TRBJ1-5, is DVKVTQSSRYLVKRTGEKVFLECVQDMDHENMFWYRQDPGLGLRLIYFSYDVKMKEKGDIPEGYSVSREKKERFSLILESASTNQTSMYLCASSLVRVNQPQHFGDGTRLSIL.

Worth noting for this clonotype: A much larger clone differs by one base, so this may be a read error. The chain carries TRBV5-6 and TRBJ1-4; D remains unclear. The length of the CDR3 is 15 residues. V lost 3 bases and J 7 bases, leaving 16 bases between the germline ends. CDR1 and CDR2 from the germline V gene are SGHDT and YYEEEE. The CDR3 sequence: CASSSLLPGGEKLFF. Written as DNA, the CDR3 is TGTGCCAGCAGCTCATTACTCCCCGGAGGTGAAAAACTGTTTTTT.

This clonotype was recorded many times. V gene TRBV12-3 or TRBV12-4 combines with J gene TRBJ2-1, with D perhaps TRBD2 (6 bases). The CDR3 contains 15 residues. V was shortened by 4 bases and J by 4 bases, with 14 bases between the two germline ends. Here the CDR3 reads CASSWDTGLYNEQFF. CDR3 coding DNA: TGTGCCAGCAGTTGGGATACGGGACTTTACAATGAGCAGTTCTTC.

The V gene is TRBV3-1, the J gene TRBJ2-5, with D perhaps being TRBD1 or TRBD2 (6 bases each). The CDR3 extends over 14 amino acids. The germline gives CDR1 LGHDT, CDR2 YNNKEL (reference sequence). Trimming cost V 1 base and J 5 bases, with 11 bases left between them. This CDR3 reads CASSQVGGMETQYF. In DNA form, the CDR3 reads TGTGCCAGCAGCCAAGTAGGGGGGATGGAGACCCAGTACTTC.

The sample holds many counts of this clonotype. V is TRBV7-9 and J is TRBJ2-5; 7 nucleotides match TRBD1. CDR3 length: 14 residues. Unmatched junction bases numbered 4, after V lost 5 bases and J lost 1 base. From germline, CDR1 is SEHNR and CDR2 FQNEAQ (reference sequence). The CDR3 protein is CASSPRDSQETQYF. CDR3 in DNA: TGTGCCAGCAGCCCGAGGGACAGCCAAGAGACCCAGTACTTC.

This clonotype was recorded at least ten times. For the CDR3, the DNA is TGTGCCAGCTCACCCCCGGTGGAGGGAGGTCTGGGTGAGCAGTTCTTC. Its protein is CASSPPVEGGLGEQFF. The chain carries TRBV18 and TRBJ2-1, with D perhaps matching TRBD2 (6 bases). V was shortened by 3 bases and J by 9 bases, with 21 bases between the two germline ends. CDR1 is KGHSH and CDR2 is LQKENI in the germline V gene. The CDR3 has 16 residues.

The chain carries TRBV6-5 and TRBJ1-5; a possible D gene is TRBD1 (5 bases). V lost 8 bases, J lost 6 bases, and 20 bases lay in between. The CDR3 has 15 residues. The germline V gene encodes CDR1 MNHEY and CDR2 SVGAGI. CDR3 bases: TGTGCCAGCGGCAGGGTAACCTCCCAAGGTCAGCCCCAGCATTTT. This gives the protein CASGRVTSQGQPQHF.

V is TRBV7-2 and J is TRBJ2-4; D is perhaps TRBD1 or TRBD2 (5 bases each). The germline gives CDR1 SGHTA, CDR2 FQGNSA. V was clipped by 2 bases and J by 1 base, with 12 bases between them. The CDR3 has 16 amino acids. The chain's CDR3 is CASSLTPGAAKNIQYF. The CDR3 region has the DNA TGTGCCAGCAGCTTAACCCCCGGGGCCGCCAAAAACATTCAGTACTTC. Full variable domain (missing parts from reference TRBV7-2 and TRBJ2-4): GAGVSQSPSNKVTEKGKDVELRCDPISGHTALYWYRQSLGQGLEFLIYFQGNSAPDKSGLPSDRFSAERTGGSVSTLTIQRTQQEDSAVYLCASSLTPGAAKNIQYFGAGTRLSVL.